This TCR beta chain originates from a study of response to subunit inactivated influenza vaccine. Study-wide results and caveats: The authors proposed limited new T cell recruitment per seasonal influenza vaccination.

Notes on this clonotype: As yet, its antigen is unknown.

Germline CDR1 is DFQATT and CDR2 is SNEGSKA (reference sequence). The CDR3 consists of 16 residues. The J segment lost 4 bases and the V segment lost 4 bases, leaving 14 bases of the junction unmatched. TCRdb redid the calling of the RT-PCR reads with MiXCR, one entry per CDR3 protein. The table has about 240,000 distinct CDR3 sequences, 9% to 15% seen once. The specimen was non-naive T cells sorted from PBMCs, collected approximately 15 days before vaccination. V usage is TRBV20-1 and J usage is TRBJ2-3; 7 nucleotides line up with TRBD2. The sequence was obtained from a man aged 45-60 years who received an inactivated influenza vaccine. CDR3 amino acids: CSAMPPGLAVADTQYF. The CDR3 bases are TGCAGTGCTATGCCCCCGGGGCTAGCGGTGGCAGATACGCAGTATTTT.